These 11 T cell receptor beta chains came from one sample sequenced in a study of shared clonotypes between healthy human individuals. Profiling relied on immunoSEQ multiplex PCR, and the TCRdb table lists in-frame clones only, not all of them. Of roughly 2.2 million clones listed, about 92% are singletons. The specimen was naive CD4+ T cells from PBMCs. Subset here: CD45RA+ positively selected. The receptors were gathered from a man aged 18 to 30 in good health. Some clones in this sample may be carry-over from other donors' samples.

This rearrangement joins TRBV5-5 to TRBJ2-5, with D uncertain. Germline V gene lookup returns CDR1 SGHKS and CDR2 YYEKEE (reference sequence). The CDR3 covers 15 residues. V lost 4 bases and J lost 5, with 18 bases in between. CDR3 nucleotide sequence: TGTGCCAGCAGCCGGGTTAGGGCCCCGATGGAGACCCAGTACTTC. Protein sequence: CASSRVRAPMETQYF.

The chain recombines TRBV5-1 with TRBJ2-1; D is ambiguous. Germline V lookup: CDR1 SGHRS, CDR2 YFSETQ. The V and J ends lost 4 bases and 4 bases respectively, with 18 bases between them. The CDR3 has 16 amino acids. The CDR3 is CASSGVLASGYNEQFF. The CDR3 region has the DNA TGCGCCAGCAGCGGGGTTTTGGCTAGTGGTTACAATGAGCAGTTCTTC. Combining the CDR3 with reference TRBV5-1 and TRBJ2-1 gives the whole variable domain KAGVTQTPRYLIKTRGQQVTLSCSPISGHRSVSWYQQTPGQGLQFLFEYFSETQRNKGNFPGRFSGRQFSNSRSEMNVSTLELGDSALYLCASSGVLASGYNEQFFGPGTRLTVL.

This clone was seen a single time. The rearrangement links TRBV7-2 to TRBJ2-3; 7 nucleotides align to TRBD2. The CDR3 runs to 14 residues. V dropped 5 bases and J dropped 2; count of bases not matched to a gene: 4. Germline V gene data show CDR1 as SGHTA and CDR2 as FQGNSA. The CDR3 DNA follows: TGTGCCAGCAGCACGAGCGGGGCCACAGATACGCAGTATTTT. Protein sequence: CASSTSGATDTQYF.

This clone was picked up one time. V usage is TRBV28 and J usage is TRBJ1-4; 10 bases agree with TRBD1. The CDR3 is 14 amino acids. V lost 5 bases to trimming and J lost 7 bases; unmatched junction nucleotides: 4. Germline-derived CDR1 and CDR2 are MDHEN and SYDVKM. The CDR3: CASSQTGGLEKLFF. CDR3 bases: TGTGCCAGCAGTCAGACAGGGGGCCTTGAAAAACTGTTTTTT. The complete variable domain, with remaining parts taken from reference TRBV28 and TRBJ1-4, reads DVKVTQSSRYLVKRTGEKVFLECVQDMDHENMFWYRQDPGLGLRLIYFSYDVKMKEKGDIPEGYSVSREKKERFSLILESASTNQTSMYLCASSQTGGLEKLFFGSGTQLSVL.

The genes are TRBV7-2 and TRBJ2-5; 10 bases align to TRBD1. The CDR3 covers 16 residues. J was trimmed by 5 bases and V by 6 bases; bases with no gene match: 12. CDR1 is SGHTA, CDR2 FQGNSA, per germline. Here the CDR3 reads CASSPSGTGVWETQYF. The CDR3, as DNA: TGTGCCAGCAGTCCATCCGGGACAGGGGTGTGGGAGACCCAGTACTTC.

The chain carries TRBV28 and TRBJ1-2; no reliable D call. Germline V gene lookup returns CDR1 MDHEN and CDR2 SYDVKM. The CDR3 loop spans 13 amino acids. V lost 3 bases and J 7 bases, leaving 12 bases between the germline ends. The CDR3 protein is CASSFASYAGYTF. The CDR3 nucleotides read TGTGCCAGCAGTTTTGCCTCATACGCTGGCTACACCTTC.

The chain is built from TRBV5-1 and TRBJ1-1; maybe TRBD1 (5 bases). Germline V lookup: CDR1 SGHRS, CDR2 YFSETQ. The CDR3 has 15 amino acids. V was pared by 3 bases and J by 0 bases, with 12 bases between. CDR3 protein: CASSSDSSMNTEAFF. The CDR3 DNA reads TGCGCCAGCAGCTCTGACAGCTCAATGAACACTGAAGCTTTCTTT.

In regard to this clone: The identical CDR3 is also encoded by other nucleotide sequences in the sample. V gene TRBV9 combines with J gene TRBJ2-3, with no clear D. From germline, CDR1 is SGDLS and CDR2 YYNGEE. V was clipped by 2 bases and J by 1 base, with 2 bases between them. The CDR3 sequence is 12 residues long. The CDR3 protein is CASSVGTDTQYF. For the CDR3, the DNA is TGTGCCAGCAGCGTGGGCACAGATACGCAGTATTTT.

The chain carries TRBV28 and TRBJ2-7; D is perhaps TRBD2 (8 bases). The CDR3 extends over 16 amino acids. Looked up from germline, CDR1 is MDHEN and CDR2 is SYDVKM. Trimming left V 2 bases short and J 2 bases short, with 16 bases between. As DNA, the CDR3 is TGTGCCAGCAGTTTAGGGGGTAGCGGGACAGCCTACGAGCAGTACTTC. Protein: CASSLGGSGTAYEQYF.

This chain links TRBV6-6 with TRBJ1-1; D is possibly TRBD1 (6 bases). Germline V CDR1 and CDR2: MNHNY, SVGAGI (reference sequence). V shed 2 bases and J shed 3 bases, with 13 bases lying between them. This CDR3 comprises 15 residues. The CDR3 spells CASSYGGRVDTEAFF. In nucleotides, the CDR3 is TGTGCCAGCAGTTACGGGGGGCGCGTCGACACTGAAGCTTTCTTT.

This chain connects TRBV5-1 to TRBJ2-3; 11 bases agree with TRBD1. This CDR3 is 18 amino acids long. Germline CDR1 and CDR2: SGHRS and YFSETQ. J lost 1 base, V lost 4 bases, and 11 bases had no gene match. CDR3 sequence reads: CASSIGQGAFLRTDTQYF. CDR3 DNA sequence: TGCGCCAGCAGCATAGGACAGGGGGCTTTCCTTCGCACAGATACGCAGTATTTT.